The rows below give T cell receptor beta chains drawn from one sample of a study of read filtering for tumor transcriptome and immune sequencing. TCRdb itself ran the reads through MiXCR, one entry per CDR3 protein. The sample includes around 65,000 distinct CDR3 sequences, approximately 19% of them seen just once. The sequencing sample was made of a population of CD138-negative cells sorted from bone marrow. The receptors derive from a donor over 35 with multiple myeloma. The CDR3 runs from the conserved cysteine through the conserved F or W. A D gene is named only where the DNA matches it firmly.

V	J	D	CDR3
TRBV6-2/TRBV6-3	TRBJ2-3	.	CASSLAGLGADTQYF
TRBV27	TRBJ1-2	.	CASSLQGFYGYTF
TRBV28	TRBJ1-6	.	CASSLLRGPLHF
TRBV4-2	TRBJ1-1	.	CAGSQEGGNTEAFF
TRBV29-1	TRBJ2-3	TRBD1	CSVIGQVADTQYF
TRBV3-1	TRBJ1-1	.	CASSPGGGVGTEAFF
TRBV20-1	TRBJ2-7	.	CSARDPGGIYEQYF
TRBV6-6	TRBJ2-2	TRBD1	CASNPGQDLTGELFF
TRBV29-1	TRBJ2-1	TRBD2	CSVERLAGIEQFF
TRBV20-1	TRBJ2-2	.	CSASGTLSTGELFF
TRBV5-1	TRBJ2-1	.	CASRYSGSSYNEQFF
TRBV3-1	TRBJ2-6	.	CASSQERLTGGANVLTF
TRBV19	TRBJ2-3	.	CASSIGGGRGTPPDTQYF
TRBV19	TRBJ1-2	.	CASSIDYIGGYTF
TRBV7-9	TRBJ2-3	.	CASSLGTDTQYF
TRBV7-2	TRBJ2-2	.	CASSLDLASNTGELFF
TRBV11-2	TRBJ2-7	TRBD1	CASSNLPRDRGGIYEQYF
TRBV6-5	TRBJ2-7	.	CASSPISDREQYF
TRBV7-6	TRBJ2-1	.	CASSPPGEANNEQFF
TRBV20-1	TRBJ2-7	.	CSARVVAVAGGIYEQYF
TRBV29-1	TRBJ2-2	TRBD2	CSVEDPEGTSGTAGVAGELFF
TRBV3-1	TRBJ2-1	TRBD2	CASSQEGLAGNEQFF
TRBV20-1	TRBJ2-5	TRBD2	CSARPLPGLGRRETQYF
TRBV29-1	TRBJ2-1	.	CSVDVRYNEQFF
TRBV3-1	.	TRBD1	CASSPGQERWGNQPQYF
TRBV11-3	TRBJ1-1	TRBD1	CASSQETGGSTEAFF
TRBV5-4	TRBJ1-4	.	CASSATEGVNEKLFF
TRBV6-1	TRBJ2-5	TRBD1	CASRARDRGQETQYF
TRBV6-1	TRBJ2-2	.	CASRHTLMVLRDTGELFF
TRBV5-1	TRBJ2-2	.	CASSSGLLITGELFF
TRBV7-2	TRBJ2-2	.	CASSLARGRDGELFF
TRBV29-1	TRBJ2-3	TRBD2	CSVGGGRNTQYF
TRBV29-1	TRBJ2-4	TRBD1	CSARDSLAKNIQYF
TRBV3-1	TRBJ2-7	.	CASSQEGHGQYF
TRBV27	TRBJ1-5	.	CASSLDPGDHQPQHF